This T cell receptor beta chain is drawn from a study of cytomegalovirus exposure and HLA in healthy donors. Comments on this clone: The junction departs from germline at one end; a sequencing error may be responsible.

This CDR3 spans 14 amino acids. Per the germline V gene, CDR1 is SGHRS and CDR2 is YFSETQ. Primers included in the PCR were 60 Vbeta and 13 Jbeta primers. TCRdb's table, derived via immunoSEQ multiplex PCR, lists solely in-frame clones and lacks some. The table has 200,000 to 250,000 clones, over 75% seen once. The specimen sequenced was PBMCs. J is TRBJ2-7 and V is TRBV5-1, with D possibly being TRBD2 (5 bases). The source is a man aged 18-30 years in good health and CMV-seronegative. CDR3 sequence (DNA): TGTGCCAGCAGCTCGGACTTGAGCTCCTACGAGCAGTACTTC. It is translated as CASSSDLSSYEQYF.